The entry below gives a single TCR beta chain sequence along with its context. No cognate antigen has been identified for it. Nothing much larger sits one base from this clone, and base qualities are not available. Participants in the prospective study were enrolled through a virtual design, were aged about 18 to 100 years, and lived in approximately 25 United States geographic areas. In the prospective study, participants were assigned to cohorts based on the clinical history participants reported in a screening survey and a study questionnaire. ImmuneRACE Cohort 3 recovered participants were defined by two consecutive negative NP/OP PCR tests, healthcare professional clearance, or symptom resolution. Each participant in the prospective study had whole blood, serum and a nasopharyngeal or oropharyngeal swab collected by mobile phlebotomists. Over a roughly 2-month period, participants in the prospective study had the option of providing additional blood draws and questionnaires. Before DNA extraction, blood samples from the prospective study were shipped at room temperature or frozen.

This entry is derived from a study of blood T cell repertoires in COVID-19 (dated by TCRdb to about 2020). Study-level background: Collaborator samples came from the United States, Italy and Spain and covered acute and convalescent phases of COVID-19. The prospective study material was composed of cDNA or gDNA derived from T cells, B-cell-depleted T cells, or PBMCs. Subjects who had been exposed to COVID-19, were actively infected with it, or had recovered from it provided the deeply sampled blood TCRbeta repertoires that made up the dataset. The repertoires were made available in a free public database intended to serve as a resource for research on the immune response to SARS-CoV-2. The samples were drawn from the first 160 participants of the ongoing ImmuneRACE study and from 950 to 1,500 subjects provided by 6 global collaborators. Sample metadata almost always included a de-identified subject ID, COVID-19 status, age in years and sex. Where available, HLA class I and class II types were taken from metadata supplied by the sample provider and were not determined by assay-based typing.

Results the study describes overall, beyond this receptor: Clinical and demographic metadata were provided uncurated, with the amount varying by source and participant.

TCRbeta CDR3 regions were amplified from genomic DNA by means of the immunoSEQ Assay, a bias-controlled multiplex PCR. On the study's bioinformatics: Nucleated cell counts per sample were estimated from amplification of reference gene primers within the assay. Sequence reads were collapsed and filtered to measure the absolute abundance of every unique TCRbeta CDR3 rearrangement. For each sample, productive Simpson clonality was calculated as the square root of Simpson's diversity index across productive rearrangements. TCRdb retrieved this table from immuneACCESS and kept in-frame rearrangements only. Not all clones are present; in checked studies, unresolved V genes account for under half, and no reason is known for the remainder. V and J calls and clone size follow that table, whereas D and trimming were derived from the DNA. The sample includes roughly 250,000 clones, with more than 75% observed a single time. The ten largest clonotypes hold 1.6% of the sample.

CDR1 and CDR2 (SNHLY, FYNNEI) derive from the germline V gene. Reading from cysteine to phenylalanine, the CDR3 counts 15 amino acids. Only CDR3 DNA is held: 45 bases, read in frame from base 1. Germline trimming amounts to 8 bases on V and 3 bases on J, with 8 as the count of junction bases outside the gene matches. The sequenced material came from PBMCs or T cells enriched from blood (not recorded which). The source of this sequence is a woman aged 50 to 60 who had recovered from COVID-19. The rearrangement combines TRBV2 with TRBJ2-3, and 10 bases in between align with TRBD1. CDR3 protein: CASSRDRGATDTQYF. In nucleotide form, the sequence is TGTGCCAGCTCCCGGGACAGGGGAGCAACAGATACGCAGTATTTT.